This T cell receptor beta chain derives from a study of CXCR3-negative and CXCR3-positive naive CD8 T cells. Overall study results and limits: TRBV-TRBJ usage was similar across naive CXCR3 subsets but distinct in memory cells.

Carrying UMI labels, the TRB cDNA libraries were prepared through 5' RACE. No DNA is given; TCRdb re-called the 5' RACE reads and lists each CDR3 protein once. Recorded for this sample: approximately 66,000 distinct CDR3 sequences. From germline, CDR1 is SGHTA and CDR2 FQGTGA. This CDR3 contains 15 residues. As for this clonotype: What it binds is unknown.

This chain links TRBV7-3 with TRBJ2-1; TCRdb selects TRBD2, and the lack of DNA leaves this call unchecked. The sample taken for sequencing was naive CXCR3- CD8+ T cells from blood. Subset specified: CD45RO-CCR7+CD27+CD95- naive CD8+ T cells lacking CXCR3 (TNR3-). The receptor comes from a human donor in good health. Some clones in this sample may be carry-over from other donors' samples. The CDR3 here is CASSPTGTSGNEQFF. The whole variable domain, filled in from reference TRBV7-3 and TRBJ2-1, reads GAGVSQTPSNKVTEKGKYVELRCDPISGHTALYWYRQSLGQGPEFLIYFQGTGAADDSGLPNDRFFAVRPEGSVSTLKIQRTERGDSAVYLCASSPTGTSGNEQFFGPGTRLTVL.